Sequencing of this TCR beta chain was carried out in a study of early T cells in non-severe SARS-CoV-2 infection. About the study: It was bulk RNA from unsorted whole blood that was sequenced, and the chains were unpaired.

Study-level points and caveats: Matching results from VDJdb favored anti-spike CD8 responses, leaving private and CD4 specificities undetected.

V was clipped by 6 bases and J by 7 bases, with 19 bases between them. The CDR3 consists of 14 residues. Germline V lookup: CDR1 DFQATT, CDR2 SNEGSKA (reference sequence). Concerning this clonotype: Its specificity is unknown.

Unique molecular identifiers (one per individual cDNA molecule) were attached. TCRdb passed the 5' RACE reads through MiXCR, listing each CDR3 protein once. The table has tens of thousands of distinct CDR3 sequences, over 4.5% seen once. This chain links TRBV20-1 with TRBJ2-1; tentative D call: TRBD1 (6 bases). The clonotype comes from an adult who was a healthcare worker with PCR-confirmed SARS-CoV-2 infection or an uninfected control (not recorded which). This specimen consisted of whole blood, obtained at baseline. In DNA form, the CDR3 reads TGCAGTGCCACCCTGGACAGTGAAGGGAATGAGCAGTTCTTC. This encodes CSATLDSEGNEQFF.